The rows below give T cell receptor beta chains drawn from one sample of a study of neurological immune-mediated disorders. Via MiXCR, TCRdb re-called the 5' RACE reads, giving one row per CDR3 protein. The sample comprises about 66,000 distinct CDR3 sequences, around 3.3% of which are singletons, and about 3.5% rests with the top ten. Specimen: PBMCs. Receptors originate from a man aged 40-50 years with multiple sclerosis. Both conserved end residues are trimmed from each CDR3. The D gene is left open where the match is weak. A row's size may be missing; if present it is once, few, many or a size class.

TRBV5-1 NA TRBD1 ASSRGTAVSDTQY
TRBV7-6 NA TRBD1 ASSLAGQGAQPQH
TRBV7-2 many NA ASRKYTGELF
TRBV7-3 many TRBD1 ASSSDRGAEAF
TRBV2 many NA ASKGRAGGETQY
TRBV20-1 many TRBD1 SALTGVGYT
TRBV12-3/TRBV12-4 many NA ASSFSPGSLYGYT
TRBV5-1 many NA ASSSRPSSSYEQY
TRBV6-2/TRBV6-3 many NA ASRGWGETQY
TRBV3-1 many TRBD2 ASSQDLASGGHEQY
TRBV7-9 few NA ASTPRASYNEQF
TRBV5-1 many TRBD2 ASSLAGGSSYYNEQF
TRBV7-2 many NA ASSLARGRDEQY
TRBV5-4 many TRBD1 ASSHGQGWSSYNEQF
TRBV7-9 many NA ASSLVGGAKNIQY
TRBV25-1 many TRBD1 ASMQTGILGGELF
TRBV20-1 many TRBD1 SASGTANTEAF